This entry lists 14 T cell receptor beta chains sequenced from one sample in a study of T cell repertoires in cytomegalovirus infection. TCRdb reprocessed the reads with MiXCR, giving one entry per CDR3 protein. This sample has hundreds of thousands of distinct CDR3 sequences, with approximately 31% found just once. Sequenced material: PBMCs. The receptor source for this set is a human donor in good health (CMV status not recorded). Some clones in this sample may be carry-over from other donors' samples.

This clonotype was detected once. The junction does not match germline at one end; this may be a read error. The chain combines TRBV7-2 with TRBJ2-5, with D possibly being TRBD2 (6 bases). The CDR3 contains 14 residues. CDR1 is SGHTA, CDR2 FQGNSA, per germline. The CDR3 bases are TGTGCCAGCAGCGTAGGGAGGAACCAAGAGACCCAGTACTTT. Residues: CASSVGRNQETQYF.

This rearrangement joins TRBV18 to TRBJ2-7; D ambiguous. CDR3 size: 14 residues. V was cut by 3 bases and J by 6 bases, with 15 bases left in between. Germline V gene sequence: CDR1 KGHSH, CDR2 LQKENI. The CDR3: CASSPNLSGPEQYF. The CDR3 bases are TGTGCCAGCTCACCCAACCTTAGTGGTCCCGAGCAGTACTTC. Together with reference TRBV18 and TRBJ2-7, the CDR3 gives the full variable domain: NAGVMQNPRHLVRRRGQEARLRCSPMKGHSHVYWYRQLPEEGLKFMVYLQKENIIDESGMPKERFSAEFPKEGPSILRIQQVVRGDSAAYFCASSPNLSGPEQYFGPGTRLTVT.

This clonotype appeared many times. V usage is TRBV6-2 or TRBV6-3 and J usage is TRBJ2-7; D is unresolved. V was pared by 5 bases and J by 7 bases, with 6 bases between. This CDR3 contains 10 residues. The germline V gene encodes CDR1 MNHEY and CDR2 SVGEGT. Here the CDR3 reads CASSGVEQYF. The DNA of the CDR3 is TGTGCCAGCAGTGGGGTTGAGCAGTACTTC.

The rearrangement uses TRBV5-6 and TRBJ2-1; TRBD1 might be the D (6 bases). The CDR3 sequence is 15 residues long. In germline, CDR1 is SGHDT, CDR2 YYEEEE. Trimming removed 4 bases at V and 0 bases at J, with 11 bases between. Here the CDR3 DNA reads TGTGCCAGCAGCAACTCAGGGGCCTCCTACAATGAGCAGTTCTTC. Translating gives CASSNSGASYNEQFF. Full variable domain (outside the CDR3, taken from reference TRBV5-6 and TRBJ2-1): DAGVTQSPTHLIKTRGQQVTLRCSPKSGHDTVSWYQQALGQGPQFIFQYYEEEERQRGNFPDRFSGHQFPNYSSELNVNALLLGDSALYLCASSNSGASYNEQFFGPGTRLTVL.

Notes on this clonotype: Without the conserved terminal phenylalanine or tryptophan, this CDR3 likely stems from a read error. CDR3 nucleotides: TGTGCCAGCAGTTTAGGGGACAGGGTCTACGAGCAGTACTTA. Its protein is CASSLGDRVYEQYL. This chain joins TRBV12-3 or TRBV12-4 and TRBJ2-7; 9 positions agree with TRBD1. The CDR3 length is 14 residues. V shed 1 base, J shed 3 bases, and the junction held 1 base outside the gene matches.

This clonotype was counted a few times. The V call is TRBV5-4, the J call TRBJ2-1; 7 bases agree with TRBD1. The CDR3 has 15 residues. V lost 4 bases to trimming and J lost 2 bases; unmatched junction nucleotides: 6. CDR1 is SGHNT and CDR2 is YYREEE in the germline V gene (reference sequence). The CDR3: CASSPGTATYNEQFF. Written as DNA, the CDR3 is TGTGCCAGCAGCCCTGGGACAGCTACCTACAATGAGCAGTTCTTC.

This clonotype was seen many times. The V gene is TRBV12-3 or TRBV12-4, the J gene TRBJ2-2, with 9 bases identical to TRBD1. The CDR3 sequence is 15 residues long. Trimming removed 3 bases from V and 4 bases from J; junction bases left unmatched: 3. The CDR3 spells CASSFGDRVTGELFF. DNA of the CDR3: TGTGCCAGCAGTTTTGGGGACAGGGTCACCGGGGAGCTGTTTTTT.

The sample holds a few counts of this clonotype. Here the CDR3 DNA reads TGTGCCAGCGGCCTAGGTGGGGGGATGAACACTGAAGCTTTCTTT. Translation: CASGLGGGMNTEAFF. The chain couples TRBV27 to TRBJ1-1, with TRBD1 as a possible D gene (5 bases). The CDR3 is 15 amino acids. Germline V gene data show CDR1 as MNHEY and CDR2 as SMNVEV (reference sequence). The V end lost 8 bases, the J end lost 0 bases, and 16 bases lay between the germline ends.

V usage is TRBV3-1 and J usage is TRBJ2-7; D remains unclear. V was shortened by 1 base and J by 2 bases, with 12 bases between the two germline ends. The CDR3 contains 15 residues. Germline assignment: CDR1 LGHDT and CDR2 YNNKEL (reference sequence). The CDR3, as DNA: TGTGCCAGCAGCCAAGCTAGGCAAGAAACCTACGAGCAGTACTTC. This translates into CASSQARQETYEQYF.

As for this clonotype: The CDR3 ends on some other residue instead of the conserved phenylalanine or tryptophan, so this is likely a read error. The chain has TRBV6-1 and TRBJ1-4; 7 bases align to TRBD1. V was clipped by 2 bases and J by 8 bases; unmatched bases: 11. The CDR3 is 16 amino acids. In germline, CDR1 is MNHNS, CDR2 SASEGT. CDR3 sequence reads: CASSEQGVSVAEKLFS. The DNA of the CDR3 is TGTGCCAGCAGTGAACAGGGGGTGTCGGTAGCGGAAAAACTGTTTTCT.

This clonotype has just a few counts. This CDR3 reads CASSFRRSFTGELFF. The CDR3 DNA sequence: TGTGCCAGCAGTTTTCGACGGTCGTTCACCGGGGAGCTGTTTTTT. This sequence joins TRBV6-2 or TRBV6-3 and TRBJ2-2; no reliable D call. V lost 4 bases and J lost 4, with 13 bases in between. The germline gives CDR1 MNHEY, CDR2 SVGEGT. The CDR3 consists of 15 residues.

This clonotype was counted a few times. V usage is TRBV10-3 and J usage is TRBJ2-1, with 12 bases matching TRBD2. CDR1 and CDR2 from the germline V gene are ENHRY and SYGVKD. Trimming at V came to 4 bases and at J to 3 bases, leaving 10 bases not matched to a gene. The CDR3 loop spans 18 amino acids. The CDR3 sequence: CAISASGGDTRDYNEQFF. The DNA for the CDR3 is TGTGCCATCAGTGCTAGCGGGGGGGATACTAGGGACTACAATGAGCAGTTCTTC.

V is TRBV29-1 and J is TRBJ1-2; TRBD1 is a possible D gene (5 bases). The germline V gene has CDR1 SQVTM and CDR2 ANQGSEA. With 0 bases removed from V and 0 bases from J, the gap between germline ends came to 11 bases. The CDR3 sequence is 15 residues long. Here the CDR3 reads CSVEDFRGANYGYTF. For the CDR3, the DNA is TGCAGCGTTGAAGACTTCCGAGGGGCTAACTATGGCTACACCTTC.

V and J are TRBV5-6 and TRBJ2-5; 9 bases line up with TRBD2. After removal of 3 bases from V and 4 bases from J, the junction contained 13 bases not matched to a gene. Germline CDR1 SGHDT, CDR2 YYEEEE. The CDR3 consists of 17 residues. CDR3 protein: CASSSLPGTSWVETQYF. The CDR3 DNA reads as TGTGCCAGCAGCTCGTTACCCGGGACTAGCTGGGTAGAGACCCAGTACTTC.